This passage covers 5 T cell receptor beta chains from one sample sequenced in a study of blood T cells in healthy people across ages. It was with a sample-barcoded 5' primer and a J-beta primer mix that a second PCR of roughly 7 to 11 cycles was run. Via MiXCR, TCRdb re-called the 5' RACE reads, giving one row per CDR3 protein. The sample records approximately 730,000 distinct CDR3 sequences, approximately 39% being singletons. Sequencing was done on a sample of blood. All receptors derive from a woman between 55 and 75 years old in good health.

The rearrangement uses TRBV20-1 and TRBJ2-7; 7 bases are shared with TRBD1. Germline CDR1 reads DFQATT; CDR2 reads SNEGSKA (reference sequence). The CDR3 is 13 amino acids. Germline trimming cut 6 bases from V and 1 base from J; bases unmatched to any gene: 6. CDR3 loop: CSALRDSSYEQYF. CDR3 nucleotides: TGCAGTGCCCTAAGGGACAGTTCCTACGAGCAGTACTTC.

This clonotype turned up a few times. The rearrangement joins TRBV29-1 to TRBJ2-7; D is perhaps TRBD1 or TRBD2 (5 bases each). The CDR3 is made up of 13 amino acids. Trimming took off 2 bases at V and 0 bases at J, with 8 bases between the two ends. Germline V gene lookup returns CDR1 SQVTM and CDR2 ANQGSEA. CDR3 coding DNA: TGCAGCGTTGAAAAGGGACCCTCCTACGAGCAGTACTTC. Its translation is CSVEKGPSYEQYF.

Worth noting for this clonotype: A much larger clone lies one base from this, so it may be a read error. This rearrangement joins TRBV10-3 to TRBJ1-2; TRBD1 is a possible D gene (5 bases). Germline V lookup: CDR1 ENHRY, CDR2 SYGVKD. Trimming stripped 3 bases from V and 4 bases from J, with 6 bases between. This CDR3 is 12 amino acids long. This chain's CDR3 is CAISDDSYGYTF. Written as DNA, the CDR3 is TGTGCCATCAGTGATGACAGCTATGGCTACACCTTC.

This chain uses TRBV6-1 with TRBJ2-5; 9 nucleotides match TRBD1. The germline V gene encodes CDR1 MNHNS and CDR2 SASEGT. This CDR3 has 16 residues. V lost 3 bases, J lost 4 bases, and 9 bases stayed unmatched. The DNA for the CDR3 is TGTGCCAGCAGTGACCTGACCGGGACAGGGTTAGAGACCCAGTACTTC. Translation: CASSDLTGTGLETQYF.

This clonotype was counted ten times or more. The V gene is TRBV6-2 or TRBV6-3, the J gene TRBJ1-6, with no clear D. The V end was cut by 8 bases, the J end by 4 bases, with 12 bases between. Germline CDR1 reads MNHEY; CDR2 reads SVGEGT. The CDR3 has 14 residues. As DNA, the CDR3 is TGTGCCAGCGCGGCAGCCGGATATAATTCACCCCTCCACTTT. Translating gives CASAAAGYNSPLHF.